This TCR beta chain is from a study of blood T cell repertoires in COVID-19. The overall study: Both acute and convalescent COVID-19 samples were obtained from the United States, Italy and Spain. PBMCs, B-cell-depleted T cells, or T cells provided the cDNA or gDNA that made up the material.

Authors' methods: The assay estimated nucleated cells by amplifying reference gene primers. Some clones are missing from TCRdb's copy, which holds only in-frame ones; the method was immunoSEQ multiplex PCR. V, J and clone size reflect that table, while D and trimming were determined from the DNA. The sample includes approximately 120,000 clones, about 70% seen only once; the top ten take 6%. The specimen sequenced was peripheral blood. The source is a man of 80 years or more with COVID-19, enrolled during active disease.

CDR3 sequence: CASTFSGRVGYGYTF. As DNA, the CDR3 is TGTGCCAGCACCTTTTCGGGCAGGGTTGGGTATGGCTACACCTTC. This rearrangement joins TRBV28 to TRBJ1-2, with a weak D call TRBD1 (5 bases). Trimming removed 7 bases from V and 5 bases from J, with 20 bases in between. This CDR3 contains 15 residues. Germline CDR1 reads MDHEN; CDR2 reads SYDVKM.